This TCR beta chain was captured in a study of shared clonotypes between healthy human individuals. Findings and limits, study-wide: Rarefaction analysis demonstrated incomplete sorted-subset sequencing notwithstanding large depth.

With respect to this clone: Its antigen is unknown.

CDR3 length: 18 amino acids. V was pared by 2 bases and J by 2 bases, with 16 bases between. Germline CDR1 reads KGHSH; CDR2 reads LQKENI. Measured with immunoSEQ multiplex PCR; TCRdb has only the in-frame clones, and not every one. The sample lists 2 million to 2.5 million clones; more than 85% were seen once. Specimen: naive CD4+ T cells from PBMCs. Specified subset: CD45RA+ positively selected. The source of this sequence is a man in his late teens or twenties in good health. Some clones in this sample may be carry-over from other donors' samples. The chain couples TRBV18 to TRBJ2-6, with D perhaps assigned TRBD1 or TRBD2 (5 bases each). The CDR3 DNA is TGTGCCAGCTCACCAACCGGGACCACCTATACTGGGGCCAACGTCCTGACTTTC. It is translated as CASSPTGTTYTGANVLTF.